Presented here are 18 T cell receptor beta chains from one specimen sequenced in a study of T cell repertoires in cytomegalovirus infection. TCRdb re-called the reads with MiXCR, one entry per CDR3 protein. The top ten clones hold less than 10% of a sample with over 100,000 distinct CDR3 sequences, 16% of them seen once. Sequencing was done on a sample of PBMCs. Receptors were obtained from a human donor in good health (CMV status not recorded). Some clones in this sample may be carry-over from other donors' samples.

This clonotype has just a few counts. This chain uses TRBV2 with TRBJ2-5; perhaps TRBD2 as D (5 bases). The ends were cut back, 2 bases at V and 7 bases at J, with 11 bases in the middle. Germline V gene lookup returns CDR1 SNHLY and CDR2 FYNNEI. The CDR3 is 13 amino acids. The DNA for the CDR3 is TGTGCCAGCAGTGAAATTTCCGCGGGGACCCAGTACTTC. It is translated as CASSEISAGTQYF.

The rearrangement links TRBV10-3 to TRBJ2-1, with D unresolved. Per the germline V gene, CDR1 is ENHRY and CDR2 is SYGVKD. V lost 2 bases, J lost 4 bases, and 6 bases lay in between. The CDR3 length is 13 residues. This CDR3 is CAISENVYNEQFF. The CDR3, as DNA: TGTGCCATCAGTGAGAACGTTTACAATGAGCAGTTCTTC.

This clonotype was detected many times. CDR3 coding DNA: TGTGCCAGCAGCTTAAATTCACGGGACAATGAGCAGTTCTTC. This translates into CASSLNSRDNEQFF. J is TRBJ2-1 and V is TRBV7-3; D gene unclear. The CDR3 consists of 14 residues. From germline, CDR1 is SGHTA and CDR2 FQGTGA. Deletions cut 1 base from V and 5 bases from J, with 9 bases between.

This clonotype was recorded many times. The rearrangement links TRBV7-8 to TRBJ2-2; no firm D call. The V and J ends lost 1 base and 3 bases respectively, with 12 bases between them. Germline lookup yields CDR1 SGHVS and CDR2 FQNEAQ. The CDR3 loop spans 16 amino acids. The CDR3 DNA follows: TGTGCCAGCAGCTTAGTGGGCATATCGGACACCGGGGAGCTGTTTTTT. This translates into CASSLVGISDTGELFF.

This clonotype was counted many times. J is TRBJ2-1 and V is TRBV5-6; no clear D. V was trimmed by 2 bases and J by 7 bases, leaving 10 bases between them. The CDR3 sequence is 13 residues long. From germline, CDR1 is SGHDT and CDR2 YYEEEE. In nucleotides, the CDR3 is TGTGCCAGCAGCTTTGTCTTGGGGAATGAGCAGTTCTTC. Amino acid sequence: CASSFVLGNEQFF.

This clonotype was counted only a few times. The rearrangement links TRBV12-3 or TRBV12-4 to TRBJ2-5; 8 bases align to TRBD2. The CDR3 consists of 15 residues. Unmatched junction bases numbered 5, after V lost 3 bases and J lost 2 bases. CDR3 amino acids: CASSFFAGGQETQYF. For the CDR3, the DNA is TGTGCCAGCAGTTTTTTTGCGGGAGGACAAGAGACCCAGTACTTC.

This clonotype was seen ten or more times. The genes are TRBV7-3 and TRBJ2-4; 7 bases fit TRBD2. The CDR3 runs 15 residues. CDR1 and CDR2 from the germline V gene are SGHTA and FQGTGA. V shed 5 bases, J shed 1 base, and the junction held 5 bases outside the gene matches. The CDR3 here is CASSQLGGAKNIQYF. DNA of the CDR3: TGTGCCAGCAGCCAACTCGGGGGGGCCAAAAACATTCAGTACTTC. Full variable domain (rest looked up from reference TRBV7-3 and TRBJ2-4): GAGVSQTPSNKVTEKGKYVELRCDPISGHTALYWYRQSLGQGPEFLIYFQGTGAADDSGLPNDRFFAVRPEGSVSTLKIQRTERGDSAVYLCASSQLGGAKNIQYFGAGTRLSVL.

This clonotype was detected many times. The chain employs TRBV28 and TRBJ2-7; TRBD1 might be the D (5 bases). Germline-derived CDR1 and CDR2 are MDHEN and SYDVKM. Deletions cut 8 bases from V and 3 bases from J, with 14 bases between. CDR3 length equals 13 residues. Written as DNA, the CDR3 is TGTGCCAGCCGTACCACGCAGGGCTACGAGCAGTACTTC. Protein: CASRTTQGYEQYF.

This clonotype appeared many times. V usage is TRBV7-2 and J usage is TRBJ2-7; 11 bases agree with TRBD2. The germline CDR1 and CDR2 sequences are SGHTA and FQGNSA. The CDR3 is 16 residues long. The V gene end was trimmed by 2 bases and the J gene end by 2 bases; junction bases not matched to a gene: 5. As DNA, the CDR3 is TGTGCCAGCAGCTTAAGGGCTAGCGGGGGGACCTACGAGCAGTACTTC. It specifies CASSLRASGGTYEQYF.

The V call is TRBV25-1, the J call TRBJ2-2, with D unresolved. This CDR3 spans 12 amino acids. Trimming took 8 bases from V and 4 from J, leaving 8 bases between them. Per germline, CDR1 MGHDK and CDR2 SYGVNS. CDR3 in DNA: TGTGCCAGCGGCCCGGGCACCGGGGAGCTGTTTTTT. It specifies CASGPGTGELFF. The variable domain in full, completed from reference TRBV25-1 and TRBJ2-2, reads EADIYQTPRYLVIGTGKKITLECSQTMGHDKMYWYQQDPGMELHLIHYSYGVNSTEKGDLSSESTVSRIRTEHFPLTLESARPSHTSQYLCASGPGTGELFFGEGSRLTVL.

V gene TRBV20-1 combines with J gene TRBJ1-1; 7 bases map to TRBD1. CDR1 and CDR2 (germline): DFQATT, SNEGSKA (reference sequence). The CDR3 contains 12 residues. V was pared by 7 bases and J by 3 bases, with 5 bases of the junction left unmatched. As DNA, the CDR3 is TGCAGTGTTGACAGGGCGGACACTGAAGCTTTCTTT. Its protein is CSVDRADTEAFF.

This clonotype was recorded many times. The chain couples TRBV27 to TRBJ2-7; D tentatively reads TRBD1 or TRBD2 (6 bases each). Per germline, CDR1 MNHEY and CDR2 SMNVEV (reference sequence). CDR3 length: 17 amino acids. V lost 7 bases, J lost 3 bases, and 25 bases lay in between. The CDR3 loop is CASTQKGGPGGGYEQYF. In DNA form, the CDR3 reads TGTGCCAGCACCCAAAAAGGGGGACCCGGGGGCGGCTACGAGCAGTACTTC.

This clonotype was picked up many times. CDR3 nucleotides: TGTGCCAGCAGCTTAGCGGCACAGGGGGGCGAGCAGTACTTC. Translation: CASSLAAQGGEQYF. The genes are TRBV7-2 and TRBJ2-7; 8 bases fit TRBD1. Germline values: CDR1 SGHTA, CDR2 FQGNSA. This CDR3 is built from 14 residues. V lost 0 bases to trimming and J lost 6 bases; unmatched junction nucleotides: 4. The full variable domain, rest sourced from reference TRBV7-2 and TRBJ2-7, is GAGVSQSPSNKVTEKGKDVELRCDPISGHTALYWYRQSLGQGLEFLIYFQGNSAPDKSGLPSDRFSAERTGGSVSTLTIQRTQQEDSAVYLCASSLAAQGGEQYFGPGTRLTVT.

The V and J genes are TRBV28 and TRBJ2-5; the match to TRBD2 covers 10 bases. V lost 5 bases, J lost 5 bases, and 11 bases stayed unmatched. The germline gives CDR1 MDHEN, CDR2 SYDVKM. There are 16 residues in the CDR3. The CDR3 DNA reads as TGTGCCAGCAGTGGGAGAGCGGGGGGGCCGATGGAGACCCAGTACTTC. This codes for CASSGRAGGPMETQYF.

This clonotype was seen repeatedly, ten times or more. The V and J genes are TRBV12-3 or TRBV12-4 and TRBJ2-2; D may be TRBD2 (6 bases). The CDR3 length is 14 residues. V was pared by 6 bases and J by 4 bases, with 12 bases between. CDR3 in amino acids: CASRGLGGTGELFF. In DNA, the CDR3 is TGTGCCAGCAGGGGACTCGGGGGCACCGGGGAGCTGTTTTTT.

This clonotype appeared many times. The gene calls are TRBV28 and TRBJ2-7; the D gene is possibly TRBD1 (6 bases). The germline V and J ends were trimmed by 8 bases and 11 bases, with 16 bases remaining between them. CDR1 is MDHEN and CDR2 is SYDVKM in the germline V gene. The CDR3 sequence is 11 residues long. The CDR3 region has the DNA TGTGCCAGCGGCGCCCGGGACAACAAGTACTTC. It yields the protein CASGARDNKYF.

In its sample, this clonotype was seen a few times. The chain joins TRBV6-2 or TRBV6-3 to TRBJ2-5; TRBD1 is a possible D gene (6 bases). Per germline, CDR1 MNHEY and CDR2 SVGEGT. Deletions cut 6 bases from V and 4 bases from J, with 21 bases between. This CDR3 comprises 16 residues. The CDR3 nucleotides are TGTGCCAGCAGCAGACTCCGACAGGAAACCCGAGAGACCCAGTACTTC. It specifies CASSRLRQETRETQYF.

This clonotype was counted between two and nine times. V usage is TRBV20-1 and J usage is TRBJ1-2; 11 bases are a match to TRBD1. Trimming cost V 2 bases and J 2 bases; bases outside gene matches: 4. This CDR3 has 15 residues. CDR1 is DFQATT, CDR2 SNEGSKA, per germline (reference sequence). This chain's CDR3 is CSARSGQGENYGYTF. CDR3 nucleotide sequence: TGCAGTGCTAGATCGGGACAGGGGGAAAACTATGGCTACACCTTC.